This TCR beta chain emerged from a study of cytomegalovirus exposure and HLA in healthy donors. This clone was observed a few times. The antigen is undetermined. Some clones are missing from TCRdb's copy, which holds only in-frame ones; the method was immunoSEQ multiplex PCR. This repertoire shows 150,000 to 200,000 clones, 89% found once; its top ten account for under 4.5%. Findings and caveats of the study: The authors enumerated over 150 TCR beta chains as linked to cytomegalovirus. Many donors shared some public TCRs, even though most TCR sequences were rare.

The TCR sequence derives from a man between 18 and 29 years old in good health and CMV-seropositive. The source material was PBMCs.

The CDR3 nucleotides are TGCGCCAGCAGCTTGGGGGACAGGGATCAGCCCCAGCATTTT. Translated: CASSLGDRDQPQHF. This chain joins TRBV5-1 and TRBJ1-5, with TRBD1 matching over 9 bases. CDR1 is SGHRS and CDR2 is YFSETQ in the germline V gene. CDR3 size: 14 residues. V gave up 0 bases and J gave up 5 bases; unmatched junction bases: 0.